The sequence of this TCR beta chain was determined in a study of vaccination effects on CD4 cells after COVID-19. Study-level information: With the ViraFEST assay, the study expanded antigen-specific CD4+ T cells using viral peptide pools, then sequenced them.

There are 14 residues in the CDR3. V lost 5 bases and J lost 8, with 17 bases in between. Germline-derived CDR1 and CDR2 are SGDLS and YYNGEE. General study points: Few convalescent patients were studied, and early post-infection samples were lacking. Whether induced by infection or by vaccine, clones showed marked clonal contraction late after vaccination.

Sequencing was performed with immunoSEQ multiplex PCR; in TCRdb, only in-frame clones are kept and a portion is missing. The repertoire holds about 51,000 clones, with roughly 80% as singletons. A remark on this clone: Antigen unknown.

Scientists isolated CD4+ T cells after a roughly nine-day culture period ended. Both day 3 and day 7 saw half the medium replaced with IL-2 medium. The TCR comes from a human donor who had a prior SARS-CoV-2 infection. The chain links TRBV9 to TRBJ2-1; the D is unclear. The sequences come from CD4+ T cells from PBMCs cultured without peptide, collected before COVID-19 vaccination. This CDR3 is CASRSIDEYDEQFF. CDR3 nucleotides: TGTGCCAGCAGATCCATAGACGAGTACGATGAGCAGTTCTTC.